What follows describes a single TCR beta chain. The source of the sample is a study of control samples from healthy donors and cancer patients. The length of the CDR3 is 16 residues. Germline trimming cut 0 bases from V and 6 bases from J; bases unmatched to any gene: 8. Germline assignment: CDR1 ENHRY and CDR2 SYGVKD. Method: immunoSEQ multiplex PCR; TCRdb's copy keeps in-frame clones and lacks some. This sample has about 170,000 clones; roughly 88% occur once, and the top ten carry approximately 4.9%. The clonotype was recovered from a woman aged 25 to 39 in good health. The sample comprised blood. The chain uses TRBV10-3 and TRBJ1-5; 7 nucleotides line up with TRBD1. CDR3 loop: CAISESIQGFPQPQHF. The DNA for the CDR3 is TGTGCCATCAGTGAGTCCATACAGGGGTTTCCTCAGCCCCAGCATTTT.